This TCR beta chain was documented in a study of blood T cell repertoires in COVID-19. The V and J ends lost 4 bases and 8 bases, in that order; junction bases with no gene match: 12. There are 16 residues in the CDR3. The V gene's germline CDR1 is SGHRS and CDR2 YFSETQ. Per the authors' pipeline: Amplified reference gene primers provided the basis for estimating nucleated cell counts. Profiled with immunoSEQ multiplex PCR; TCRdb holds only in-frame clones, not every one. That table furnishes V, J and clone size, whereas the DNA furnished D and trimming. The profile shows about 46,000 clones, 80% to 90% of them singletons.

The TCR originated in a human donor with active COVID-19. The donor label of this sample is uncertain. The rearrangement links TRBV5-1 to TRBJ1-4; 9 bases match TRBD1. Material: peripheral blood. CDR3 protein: CASSPAPTGGEEKLFF. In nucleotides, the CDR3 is TGCGCCAGCAGCCCAGCCCCGACAGGGGGGGAAGAAAAACTGTTTTTT.